This T cell receptor beta chain derives from a study of blood T cell repertoires in COVID-19. Participant ages covered about 18 to 89 years across 24 US areas. The CDR3 contains 12 residues. Germline values: CDR1 SNHLY, CDR2 FYNNEI. Trimming took off 5 bases at V and 6 bases at J, with 8 bases between the two ends. The repertoire was sequenced with immunoSEQ multiplex PCR; TCRdb's copy has only in-frame clones and lacks some. The sample carries 200,000 to 250,000 clones, around 84% recorded once. The chain carries TRBV2 and TRBJ1-5; D is possibly TRBD1 (6 bases). Sequencing input: PBMCs or T cells enriched from blood (not recorded which). The source is a woman between 50 and 59 years old who had recovered from COVID-19. The CDR3 is CASSYRAQPQHF. Here the CDR3 DNA reads TGTGCCAGCAGTTACAGGGCTCAGCCCCAGCATTTT.